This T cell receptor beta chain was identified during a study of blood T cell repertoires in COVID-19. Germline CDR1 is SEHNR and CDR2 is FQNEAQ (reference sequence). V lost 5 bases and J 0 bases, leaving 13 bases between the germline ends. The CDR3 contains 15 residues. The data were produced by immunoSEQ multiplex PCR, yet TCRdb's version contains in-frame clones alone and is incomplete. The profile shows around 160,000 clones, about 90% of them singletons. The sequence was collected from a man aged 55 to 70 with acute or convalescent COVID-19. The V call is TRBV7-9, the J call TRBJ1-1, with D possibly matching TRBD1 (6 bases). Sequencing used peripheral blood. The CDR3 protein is CASSDGDRLNTEAFF. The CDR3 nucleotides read TGTGCCAGCAGCGACGGAGACAGGCTGAACACTGAAGCTTTCTTT. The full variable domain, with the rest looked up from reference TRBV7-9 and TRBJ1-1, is DTGVSQNPRHKITKRGQNVTFRCDPISEHNRLYWYRQTLGQGPEFLTYFQNEAQLEKSRLLSDRFSAERPKGSFSTLEIQRTEQGDSAMYLCASSDGDRLNTEAFFGQGTRLTVV.